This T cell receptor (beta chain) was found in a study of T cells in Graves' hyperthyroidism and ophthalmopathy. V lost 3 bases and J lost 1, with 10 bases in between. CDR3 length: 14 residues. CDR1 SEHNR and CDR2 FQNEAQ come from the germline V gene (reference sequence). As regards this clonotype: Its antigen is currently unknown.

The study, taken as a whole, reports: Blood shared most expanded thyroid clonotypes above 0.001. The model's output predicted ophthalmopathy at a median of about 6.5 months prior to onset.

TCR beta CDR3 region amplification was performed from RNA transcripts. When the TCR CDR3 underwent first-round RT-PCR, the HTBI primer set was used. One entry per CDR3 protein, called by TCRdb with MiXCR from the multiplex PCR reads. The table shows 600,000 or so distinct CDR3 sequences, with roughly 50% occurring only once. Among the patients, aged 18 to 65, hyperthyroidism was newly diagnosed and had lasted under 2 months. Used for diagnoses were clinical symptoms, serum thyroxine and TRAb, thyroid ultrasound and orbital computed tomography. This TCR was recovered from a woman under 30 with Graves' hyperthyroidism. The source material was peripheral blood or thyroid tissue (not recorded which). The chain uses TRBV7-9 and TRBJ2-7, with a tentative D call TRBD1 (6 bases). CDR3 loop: CASSFPGESYEQYF. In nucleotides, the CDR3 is TGTGCCAGCAGCTTTCCAGGGGAGTCCTACGAGCAGTACTTC. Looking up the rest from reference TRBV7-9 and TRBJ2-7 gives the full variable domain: DTGVSQNPRHKITKRGQNVTFRCDPISEHNRLYWYRQTLGQGPEFLTYFQNEAQLEKSRLLSDRFSAERPKGSFSTLEIQRTEQGDSAMYLCASSFPGESYEQYFGPGTRLTVT.